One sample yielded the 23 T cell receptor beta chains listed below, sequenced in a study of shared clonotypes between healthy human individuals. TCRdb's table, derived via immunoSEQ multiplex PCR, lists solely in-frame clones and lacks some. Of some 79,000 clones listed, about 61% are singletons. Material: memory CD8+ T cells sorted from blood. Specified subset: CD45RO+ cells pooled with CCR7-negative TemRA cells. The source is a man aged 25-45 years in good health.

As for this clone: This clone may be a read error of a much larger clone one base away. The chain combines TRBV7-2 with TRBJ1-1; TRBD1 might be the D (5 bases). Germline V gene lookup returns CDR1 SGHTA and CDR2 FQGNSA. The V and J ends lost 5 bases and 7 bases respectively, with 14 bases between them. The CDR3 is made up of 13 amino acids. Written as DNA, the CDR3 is TGTGCCAGCAGCCGACAGACCGGTGGTGAAGCTTTCTTT. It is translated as CASSRQTGGEAFF.

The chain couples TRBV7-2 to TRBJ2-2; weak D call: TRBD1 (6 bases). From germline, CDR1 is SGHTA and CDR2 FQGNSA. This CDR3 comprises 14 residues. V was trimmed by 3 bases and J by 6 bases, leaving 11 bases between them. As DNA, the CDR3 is TGTGCCAGCAGCTTTACAGGGCAGGCCGGGGAGCTGTTTTTT. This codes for CASSFTGQAGELFF.

This chain's CDR3 is CASSRSPTSGSRNEQFF. CDR3 coding DNA: TGTGCCAGCAGCCGCAGCCCCACTAGCGGGAGTAGAAATGAGCAGTTCTTC. The chain combines TRBV2 with TRBJ2-1; 11 bases agree with TRBD2. This CDR3 has 17 amino acids. After removal of 6 bases from V and 7 bases from J, the junction contained 14 bases not matched to a gene. The germline CDR1 and CDR2 sequences are SNHLY and FYNNEI.

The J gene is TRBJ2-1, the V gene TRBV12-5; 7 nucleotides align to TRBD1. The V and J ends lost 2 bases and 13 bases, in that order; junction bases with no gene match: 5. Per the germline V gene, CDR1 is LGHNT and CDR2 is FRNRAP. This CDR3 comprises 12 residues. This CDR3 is CASGLPDRVQFF. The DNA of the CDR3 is TGTGCTAGTGGTTTGCCCGACAGGGTTCAGTTCTTC.

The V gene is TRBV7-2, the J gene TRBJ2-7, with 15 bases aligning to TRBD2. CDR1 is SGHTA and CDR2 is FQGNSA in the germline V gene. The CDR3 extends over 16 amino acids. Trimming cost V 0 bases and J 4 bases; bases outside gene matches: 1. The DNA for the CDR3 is TGTGCCAGCAGCTTAGCCGGACTAGCGGGAGGGTACGAGCAGTACTTC. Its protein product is CASSLAGLAGGYEQYF.

CDR3 amino acids: CASSLTYTAGELFF. The DNA for the CDR3 is TGTGCCAGTAGTTTGACATACACGGCCGGGGAGCTGTTTTTT. The chain carries TRBV19 and TRBJ2-2; no definite D call. The V end lost 5 bases, the J end lost 6 bases, and 13 bases lay between the germline ends. In germline, CDR1 is LNHDA, CDR2 SQIVND (reference sequence). CDR3 length: 14 amino acids.

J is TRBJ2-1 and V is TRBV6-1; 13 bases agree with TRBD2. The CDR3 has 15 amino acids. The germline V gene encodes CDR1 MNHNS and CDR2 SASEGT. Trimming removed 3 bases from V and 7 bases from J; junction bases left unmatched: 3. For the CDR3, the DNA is TGTGCCAGCAGTGAGGGACTAGCGGGGCCTAATGAGCAGTTCTTC. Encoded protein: CASSEGLAGPNEQFF.

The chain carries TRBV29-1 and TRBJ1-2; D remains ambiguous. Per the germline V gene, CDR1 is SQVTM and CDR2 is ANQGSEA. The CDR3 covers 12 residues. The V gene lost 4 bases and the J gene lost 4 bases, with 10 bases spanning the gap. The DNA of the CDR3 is TGCAGCGTTGGGGTTTTGGGCTATGGCTACACCTTC. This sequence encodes CSVGVLGYGYTF.

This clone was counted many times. CDR3 sequence: CASSDNRANTEAFF. The CDR3 coding sequence is TGTGCCAGCAGTGATAACAGGGCCAACACTGAAGCTTTCTTT. The chain couples TRBV25-1 to TRBJ1-1; D is perhaps TRBD1 (6 bases). The length of the CDR3 is 14 residues. V was clipped by 3 bases and J by 2 bases, with 10 bases between them. Germline values: CDR1 MGHDK, CDR2 SYGVNS.

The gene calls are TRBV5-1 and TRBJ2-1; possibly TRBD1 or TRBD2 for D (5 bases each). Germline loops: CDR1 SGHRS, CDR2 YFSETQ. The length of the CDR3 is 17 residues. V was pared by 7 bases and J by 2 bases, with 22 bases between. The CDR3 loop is CASSLGLGTPTYNEQFF. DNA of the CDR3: TGCGCCAGCTCCCTTGGATTAGGGACCCCAACCTACAATGAGCAGTTCTTC.

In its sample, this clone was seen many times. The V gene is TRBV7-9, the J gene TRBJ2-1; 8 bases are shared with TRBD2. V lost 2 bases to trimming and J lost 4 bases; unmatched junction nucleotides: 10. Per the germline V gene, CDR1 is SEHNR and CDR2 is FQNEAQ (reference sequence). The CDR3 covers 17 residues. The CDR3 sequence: CASSLRPGGRQYNEQFF. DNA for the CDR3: TGTGCCAGCAGCTTACGGCCCGGCGGGAGGCAATACAATGAGCAGTTCTTC.

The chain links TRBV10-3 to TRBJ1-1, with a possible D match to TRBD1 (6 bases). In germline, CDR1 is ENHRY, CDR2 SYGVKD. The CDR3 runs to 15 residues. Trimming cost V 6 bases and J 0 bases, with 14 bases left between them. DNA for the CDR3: TGTGCCATCAGGGGAGTTACAGGGATGAACACTGAAGCTTTCTTT. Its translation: CAIRGVTGMNTEAFF.

This CDR3 is CASSDISYEQYF. CDR3 DNA: TGTGCCAGCAGTGATATTTCCTACGAGCAGTACTTC. J is TRBJ2-7 and V is TRBV6-5; D gene unclear. V lost 5 bases, J lost 1 base, and 6 bases lay in between. In germline, CDR1 is MNHEY, CDR2 SVGAGI. CDR3 length: 12 amino acids.

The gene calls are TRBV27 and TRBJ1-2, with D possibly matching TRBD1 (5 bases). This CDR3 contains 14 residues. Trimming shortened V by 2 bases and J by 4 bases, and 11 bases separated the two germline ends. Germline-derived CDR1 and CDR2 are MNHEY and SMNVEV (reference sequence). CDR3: CASSLSPGTYGYTF. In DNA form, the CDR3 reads TGTGCCAGCAGTTTAAGCCCTGGGACCTATGGCTACACCTTC.

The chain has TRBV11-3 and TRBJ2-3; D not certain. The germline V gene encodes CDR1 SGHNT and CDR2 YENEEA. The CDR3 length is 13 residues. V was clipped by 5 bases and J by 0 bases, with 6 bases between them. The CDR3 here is CASSPDSTDTQYF. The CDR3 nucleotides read TGTGCCAGCAGCCCCGACAGCACAGATACGCAGTATTTT.

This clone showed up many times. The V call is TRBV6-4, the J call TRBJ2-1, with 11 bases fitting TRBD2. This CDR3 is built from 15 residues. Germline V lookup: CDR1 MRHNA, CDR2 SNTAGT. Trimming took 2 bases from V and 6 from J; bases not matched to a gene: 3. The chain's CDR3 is CASSDVAGGGNEQFF. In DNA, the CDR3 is TGTGCCAGCAGTGACGTAGCGGGAGGGGGCAATGAGCAGTTCTTC.

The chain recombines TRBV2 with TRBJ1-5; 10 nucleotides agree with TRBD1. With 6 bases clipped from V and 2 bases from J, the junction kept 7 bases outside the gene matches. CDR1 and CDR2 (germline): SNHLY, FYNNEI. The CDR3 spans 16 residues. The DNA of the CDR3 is TGTGCCAGCAGGGGGACAGGGGATTGGCGCAATCAGCCCCAGCATTTT. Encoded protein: CASRGTGDWRNQPQHF.

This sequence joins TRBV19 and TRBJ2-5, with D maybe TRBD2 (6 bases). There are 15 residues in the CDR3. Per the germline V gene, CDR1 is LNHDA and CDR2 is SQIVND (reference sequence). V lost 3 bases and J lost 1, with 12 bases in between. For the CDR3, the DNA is TGTGCCAGTAGTATTTTTTTCGGGAGCCAAGAGACCCAGTACTTC. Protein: CASSIFFGSQETQYF.

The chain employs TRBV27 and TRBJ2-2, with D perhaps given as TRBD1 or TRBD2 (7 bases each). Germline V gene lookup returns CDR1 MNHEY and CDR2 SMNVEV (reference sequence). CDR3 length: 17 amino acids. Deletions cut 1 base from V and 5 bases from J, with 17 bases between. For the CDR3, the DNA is TGTGCCAGCAGTTTATTCGGGGGGACAGTTCCTACCGGGGAGCTGTTTTTT. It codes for CASSLFGGTVPTGELFF.

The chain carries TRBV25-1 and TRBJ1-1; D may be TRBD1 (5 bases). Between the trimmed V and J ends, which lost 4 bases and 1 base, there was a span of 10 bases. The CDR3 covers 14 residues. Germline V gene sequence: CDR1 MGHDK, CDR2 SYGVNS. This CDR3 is CASSVSGSNTEAFF. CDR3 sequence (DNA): TGTGCCAGCAGTGTATCAGGGTCGAACACTGAAGCTTTCTTT.

The CDR3 DNA reads as TGTGCCAGCAGTGACTCGACAGGTAGTTCGCAAGGGGCCAACGTCCTGACTTTC. As protein: CASSDSTGSSQGANVLTF. The gene calls are TRBV6-4 and TRBJ2-6, with a weak D call TRBD1 (6 bases). Germline V CDR1 and CDR2: MRHNA, SNTAGT. V lost 0 bases and J lost 4, with 16 bases in between. The CDR3 covers 18 residues.

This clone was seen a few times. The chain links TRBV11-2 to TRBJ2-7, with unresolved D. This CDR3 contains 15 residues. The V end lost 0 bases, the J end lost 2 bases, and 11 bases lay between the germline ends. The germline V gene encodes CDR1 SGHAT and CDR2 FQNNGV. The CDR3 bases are TGTGCCAGCAGCTTAGAAGGAAGTTTTACCTACGAGCAGTACTTC. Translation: CASSLEGSFTYEQYF.

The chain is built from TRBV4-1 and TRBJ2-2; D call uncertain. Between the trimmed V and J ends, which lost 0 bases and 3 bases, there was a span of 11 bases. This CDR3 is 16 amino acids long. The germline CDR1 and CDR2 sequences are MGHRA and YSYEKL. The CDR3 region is CASSQDIRPDTGELFF. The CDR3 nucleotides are TGCGCCAGCAGCCAAGATATTCGTCCGGACACCGGGGAGCTGTTTTTT.